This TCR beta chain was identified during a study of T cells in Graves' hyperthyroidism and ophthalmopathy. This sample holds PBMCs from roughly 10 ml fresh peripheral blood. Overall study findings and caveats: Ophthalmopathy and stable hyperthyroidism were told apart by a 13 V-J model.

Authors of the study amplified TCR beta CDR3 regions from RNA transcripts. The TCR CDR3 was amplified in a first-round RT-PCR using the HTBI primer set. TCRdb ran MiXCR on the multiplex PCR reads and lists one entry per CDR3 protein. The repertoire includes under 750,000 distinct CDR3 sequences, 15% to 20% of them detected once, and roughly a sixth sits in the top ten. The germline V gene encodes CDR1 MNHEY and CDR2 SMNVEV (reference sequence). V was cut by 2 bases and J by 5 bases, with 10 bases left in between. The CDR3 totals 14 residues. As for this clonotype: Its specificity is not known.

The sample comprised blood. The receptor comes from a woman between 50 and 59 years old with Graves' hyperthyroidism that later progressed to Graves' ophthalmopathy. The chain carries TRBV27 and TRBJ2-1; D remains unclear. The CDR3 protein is CASSLPQAHNEQFF. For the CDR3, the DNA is TGTGCCAGCAGTTTACCCCAGGCGCACAATGAGCAGTTCTTC.